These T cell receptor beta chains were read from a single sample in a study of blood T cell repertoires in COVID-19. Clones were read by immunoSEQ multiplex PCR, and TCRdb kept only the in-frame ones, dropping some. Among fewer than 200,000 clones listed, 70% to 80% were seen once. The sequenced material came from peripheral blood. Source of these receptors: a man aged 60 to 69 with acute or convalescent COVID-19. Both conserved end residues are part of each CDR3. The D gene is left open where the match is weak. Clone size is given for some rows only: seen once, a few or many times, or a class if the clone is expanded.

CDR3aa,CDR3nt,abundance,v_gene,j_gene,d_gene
CAISPLGQGSTDTQYF,TGTGCCATCAGTCCCCTGGGGCAGGGGAGCACAGATACGCAGTATTTT,-,TRBV10-3,TRBJ2-3,-
CASGLKDRNQPQHF,TGTGCCAGCGGCTTAAAGGACAGGAATCAGCCCCAGCATTTT,-,TRBV6-5,TRBJ1-5,TRBD1
CASSWEQGFQPQHF,TGTGCCAGCAGTTGGGAACAGGGGTTTCAGCCCCAGCATTTT,few,TRBV6-2/TRBV6-3,TRBJ1-5,TRBD1
CASGLAVQETQYF,TGTGCCTCCGGACTCGCTGTCCAAGAGACCCAGTACTTC,-,TRBV30,TRBJ2-5,-
CASSEFPGWDYGYTF,TGTGCCAGCAGTGAATTTCCCGGGTGGGACTATGGCTACACCTTC,once,TRBV6-1,TRBJ1-2,-
CASSSGSGTDTQYF,TGCGCCAGCAGCTCCGGCAGCGGCACAGATACGCAGTATTTT,-,TRBV5-1,TRBJ2-3,-
CATSDTQFQPQHF,TGTGCCACCAGTGACACACAGTTTCAGCCCCAGCATTTT,few,TRBV24-1,TRBJ1-5,-
CASRQDRVNSPLHF,TGCGCCAGCAGGCAAGACAGGGTAAATTCACCCCTCCACTTT,few,TRBV5-1,TRBJ1-6,TRBD1
CASSFSGGSDEQYF,TGTGCCAGCAGCTTTAGCGGGGGAAGCGACGAGCAGTACTTC,-,TRBV7-3,TRBJ2-7,TRBD2
CASSYAGPYSNQPQHF,TGTGCCAGCAGTTACGCAGGGCCTTATAGCAATCAGCCCCAGCATTTT,-,TRBV6-5,TRBJ1-5,-
CASSIGPGNTEAFF,TGTGCCAGTAGTATAGGCCCAGGGAACACTGAAGCTTTCTTT,once,TRBV19,TRBJ1-1,-
CASRTSGATDTQYF,TGTGCCAGCAGGACTAGCGGGGCCACAGATACGCAGTATTTT,few,TRBV27,TRBJ2-3,TRBD2
CASSPTSGGYEQYF,TGCGCCAGCAGTCCGACTAGCGGGGGGTACGAGCAGTACTTC,-,TRBV10-1,TRBJ2-7,TRBD2
CASTDPLRTGGNTIYF,TGTGCCAGCACCGATCCCCTCCGGACAGGTGGAAACACCATATATTTT,-,TRBV7-8,TRBJ1-3,TRBD1
CASSSSGTYSYEQYF,TGTGCCAGCAGCTCATCCGGGACATACTCCTACGAGCAGTACTTC,few,TRBV7-2,TRBJ2-7,-
CASSPGTGGNYEQYF,TGTGCCAGCAGTCCCGGGACAGGGGGAAACTACGAGCAGTACTTC,once,TRBV27,TRBJ2-7,TRBD1
CASSVGQSNQPQHF,TGTGCCAGCAGCGTAGGGCAAAGCAATCAGCCCCAGCATTTT,-,TRBV9,TRBJ1-5,-
CASSVGTGDNEKLFF,TGTGCCAGCAGCGTCGGGACAGGGGATAACGAAAAACTGTTTTTT,-,TRBV9,TRBJ1-4,TRBD1
CASSSDSANTEAFF,TGTGCCAGTAGTTCAGACAGTGCGAACACTGAAGCTTTCTTT,-,TRBV19,TRBJ1-1,-
CASSWAESSYEQYF,TGTGCCAGCAGTTGGGCCGAGAGCTCCTACGAGCAGTACTTC,-,TRBV11-1,TRBJ2-7,-
CASSEEGLSSYEQYF,TGTGCCAGCAGCGAGGAGGGACTGAGCTCCTACGAGCAGTACTTC,once,TRBV7-9,TRBJ2-7,-
CSVEPALDRGKETQYF,TGCAGCGTTGAACCTGCCCTCGACAGGGGTAAAGAGACCCAGTACTTC,-,TRBV29-1,TRBJ2-5,TRBD1
CASSGLFASDSFNQPQHF,TGTGCCAGCAGTGGTTTATTCGCTTCGGACAGCTTCAATCAGCCCCAGCATTTT,once,TRBV6-1,TRBJ1-5,-
CASSSRGLNTEAFF,TGCGCCAGCAGCTCACGGGGGTTGAACACTGAAGCTTTCTTT,-,TRBV5-1,TRBJ1-1,-
CASSLSAGVYNEQFF,TGTGCCAGCAGCTTATCAGCGGGGGTGTACAATGAGCAGTTCTTC,-,TRBV7-3,TRBJ2-1,TRBD2
CASSGGLAGVAYEQYF,TGTGCCAGCAGCGGGGGACTAGCGGGGGTCGCCTACGAGCAGTACTTC,-,TRBV5-4,TRBJ2-7,TRBD2
CASSSASQGSSNEKLFF,TGTGCCAGCAGCTCCGCGAGCCAGGGCTCATCTAATGAAAAACTGTTTTTT,few,TRBV7-9,TRBJ1-4,-
CASSANRPSYNEQFF,TGTGCCAGCAGCGCGAACAGACCATCCTACAATGAGCAGTTCTTC,few,TRBV6-5,TRBJ2-1,-
CASSESSVGGEAFF,TGTGCCAGCAGTGAAAGTTCTGTTGGGGGGGAAGCTTTCTTT,-,TRBV2,TRBJ1-1,-
CASSVLATGVAEAFF,TGTGCCAGCAGCGTACTTGCGACAGGGGTGGCTGAAGCTTTCTTT,-,TRBV6-5,TRBJ1-1,TRBD1
CASSLSGAYQETQYF,TGTGCCAGCAGCTTGAGCGGGGCGTACCAAGAGACCCAGTACTTC,-,TRBV7-2,TRBJ2-5,TRBD2
CASSASGGPSYEQYF,TGTGCCAGCAGCGCTAGCGGGGGGCCGTCCTACGAGCAGTACTTC,-,TRBV7-3,TRBJ2-7,TRBD2
CASSLDRSSGNTIYF,TGTGCCAGCAGCCTTGACAGGAGCTCTGGAAACACCATATATTTT,-,TRBV7-3,TRBJ1-3,-
CAISESTGQETQYF,TGTGCCATCAGTGAGTCGACAGGGCAAGAGACCCAGTACTTC,-,TRBV10-3,TRBJ2-5,TRBD1
CASSPRTGESGGELFF,TGCGCCAGCAGCCCCAGGACAGGGGAAAGTGGCGGGGAGCTGTTTTTT,-,TRBV5-1,TRBJ2-2,TRBD1
CASSRNTGELFF,TGTGCCAGCAGCCGTAACACCGGGGAGCTGTTTTTT,many,TRBV11-1,TRBJ2-2,-
CASSYDRYNEQFF,TGTGCCAGCAGTTACGACAGATACAATGAGCAGTTCTTC,-,TRBV6-6,TRBJ2-1,-
CASSIDPGSYNEQFF,TGTGCCAGTAGTATAGATCCTGGCAGTTACAATGAGCAGTTCTTC,-,TRBV19,TRBJ2-1,-
CSVEGPTSGGYNEQFF,TGCAGCGTTGAAGGTCCGACTAGCGGGGGGTACAATGAGCAGTTCTTC,-,TRBV29-1,TRBJ2-1,TRBD2
CARSLLGPGQGTKNIQYF,TGTGCCAGAAGCCTGTTGGGTCCGGGACAGGGAACCAAAAACATTCAGTACTTC,-,TRBV5-3,TRBJ2-4,TRBD1
CAISGFDRGPNYGYTF,TGTGCCATCAGTGGCTTTGACAGGGGGCCTAACTATGGCTACACCTTC,-,TRBV10-3,TRBJ1-2,TRBD1
CASGFRQGGPTDTQYF,TGTGCCAGCGGCTTTAGGCAGGGGGGCCCTACAGATACGCAGTATTTT,-,TRBV2,TRBJ2-3,-
CASSAPDRAYEQYF,TGTGCCAGCAGCGCCCCGGACAGGGCCTACGAGCAGTACTTC,-,TRBV9,TRBJ2-7,TRBD1
CATSDLGSDRAAGELFF,TGTGCCACCAGTGATTTAGGATCGGACAGGGCGGCCGGGGAGCTGTTTTTT,-,TRBV24-1,TRBJ2-2,TRBD1
CASRPQGSGNTIYF,TGTGCCAGCAGACCACAGGGGTCTGGAAACACCATATATTTT,-,TRBV28,TRBJ1-3,TRBD1
CSVELQGSEQYF,TGCAGCGTTGAGTTACAGGGATCCGAGCAGTACTTC,once,TRBV29-1,TRBJ2-7,-
CASGSGGLGEAFF,TGTGCTAGTGGTTCAGGGGGCCTCGGTGAAGCTTTCTTT,-,TRBV12-5,TRBJ1-1,TRBD1
CASSWTGGAGAAGELFF,TGTGCCAGCAGCTGGACAGGGGGCGCGGGGGCTGCCGGGGAGCTGTTTTTT,few,TRBV7-2,TRBJ2-2,TRBD1
CASSLTGTGGTEAFF,TGTGCCAGCAGTTTAACCGGGACAGGGGGTACTGAAGCTTTCTTT,-,TRBV27,TRBJ1-1,TRBD1
CASSLGAASGGTPQFF,TGTGCCAGCAGCTTAGGTGCAGCTAGCGGGGGGACCCCCCAGTTCTTC,-,TRBV7-9,TRBJ2-1,TRBD2
CASSPPGVGSPLHF,TGTGCCAGCAGCCCCCCAGGGGTAGGTTCACCCCTCCACTTT,-,TRBV14,TRBJ1-6,-
CASNPTGGGSQPQHF,TGTGCCAGTAACCCGACAGGGGGTGGAAGTCAGCCCCAGCATTTT,-,TRBV19,TRBJ1-5,TRBD1